This T cell receptor beta chain was documented in a study of PD-L1 blockade in urothelial cancer. The wider study: Blood was analyzed 3 weeks (second dose) and 6 weeks after treatment start. Peripheral blood specimens exhibited a median yield of about 140,000 T cells.

The investigators introduced synthetic TCR analog templates into each PCR as spikes. Assay: immunoSEQ multiplex PCR; the TCRdb copy retains only in-frame clones and omits some. The sample carries 38,000 or so clones, around four fifths recorded once. Overall study findings and caveats: Expansion of tumor-associated blood clones at 3 weeks was greater in durable-benefit patients.

A word on this clone: Its specificity is unknown.

V shed 1 base and J 3 bases; nucleotides not matched to a gene: 4. Germline V CDR1 and CDR2: SGHAT, FQNNGV. CDR3 length: 15 amino acids. The V call is TRBV11-2, the J call TRBJ2-7, with 9 bases fitting TRBD1. Material: PBMCs, obtained around atezolizumab (anti-PD-L1) treatment. The origin of this receptor is a man between 60 and 75 years old with urothelial cancer. The CDR3 coding sequence is TGTGCCAGCAGCTTAGGAGGGACAGGGTACTACGAGCAGTACTTC. Translating it yields CASSLGGTGYYEQYF. The variable domain in full, completed from reference TRBV11-2 and TRBJ2-7, reads EAGVAQSPRYKIIEKRQSVAFWCNPISGHATLYWYQQILGQGPKLLIQFQNNGVVDDSQLPKDRFSAERLKGVDSTLKIQPAKLEDSAVYLCASSLGGTGYYEQYFGPGTRLTVT.